This record covers a single TCR beta chain. A much larger clone lies one base from this, so it may be a read error. This record belongs to a study of CD4 and CD8 cells across lung adenocarcinoma regions. One entry per CDR3 protein results from TCRdb running MiXCR on the PCR reads. This table holds more than 9,000 distinct CDR3 sequences, 47% found once. CDR3 size: 15 residues. CDR1 is KGHDR and CDR2 is SFDVKD in the germline V gene. Sequencing input: CD8+ T cells from the margin of a lung tumor. The receptor's source is a female donor with lung adenocarcinoma. The CD4 and CD8 labels of this study may be unreliable. The chain carries TRBV24-1 and TRBJ2-6; D may be TRBD1 (5 bases). The CDR3 nucleotides read TGTGCCACCGGATGGATTAGGTCTGGGGCCAACGTCGTGACTTTC. This codes for CATGWIRSGANVVTF.